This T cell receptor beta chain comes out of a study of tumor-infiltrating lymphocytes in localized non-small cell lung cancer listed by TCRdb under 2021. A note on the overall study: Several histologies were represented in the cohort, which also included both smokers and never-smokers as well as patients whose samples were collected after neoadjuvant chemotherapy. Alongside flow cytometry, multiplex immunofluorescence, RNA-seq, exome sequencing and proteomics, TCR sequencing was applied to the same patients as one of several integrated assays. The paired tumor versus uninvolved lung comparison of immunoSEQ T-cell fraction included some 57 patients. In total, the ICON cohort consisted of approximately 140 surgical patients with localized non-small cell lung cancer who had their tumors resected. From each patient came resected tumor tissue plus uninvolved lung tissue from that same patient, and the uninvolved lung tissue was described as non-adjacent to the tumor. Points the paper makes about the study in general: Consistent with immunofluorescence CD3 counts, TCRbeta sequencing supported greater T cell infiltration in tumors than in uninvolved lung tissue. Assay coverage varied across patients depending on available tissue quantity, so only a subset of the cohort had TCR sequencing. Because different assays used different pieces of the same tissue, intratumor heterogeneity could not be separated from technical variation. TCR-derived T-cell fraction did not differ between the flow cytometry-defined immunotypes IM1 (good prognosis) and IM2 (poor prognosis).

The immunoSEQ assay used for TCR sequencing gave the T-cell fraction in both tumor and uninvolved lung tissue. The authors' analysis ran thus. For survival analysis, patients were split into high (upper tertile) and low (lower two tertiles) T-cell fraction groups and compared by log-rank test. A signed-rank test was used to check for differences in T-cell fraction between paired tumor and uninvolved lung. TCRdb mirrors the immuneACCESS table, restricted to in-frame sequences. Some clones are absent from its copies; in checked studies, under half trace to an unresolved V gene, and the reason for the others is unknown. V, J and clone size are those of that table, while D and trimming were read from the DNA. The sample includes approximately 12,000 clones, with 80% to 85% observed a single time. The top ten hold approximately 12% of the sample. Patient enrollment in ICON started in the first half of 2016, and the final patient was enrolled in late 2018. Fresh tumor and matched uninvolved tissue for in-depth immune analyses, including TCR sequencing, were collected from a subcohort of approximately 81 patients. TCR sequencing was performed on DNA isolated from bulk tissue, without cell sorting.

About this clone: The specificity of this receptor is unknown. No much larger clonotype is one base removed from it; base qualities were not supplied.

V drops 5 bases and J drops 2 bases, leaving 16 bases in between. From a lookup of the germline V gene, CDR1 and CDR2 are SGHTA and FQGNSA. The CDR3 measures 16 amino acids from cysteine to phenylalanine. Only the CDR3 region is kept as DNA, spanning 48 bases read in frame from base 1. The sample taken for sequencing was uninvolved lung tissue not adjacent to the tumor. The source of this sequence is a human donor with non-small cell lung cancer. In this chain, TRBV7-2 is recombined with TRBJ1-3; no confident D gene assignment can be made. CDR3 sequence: CASSPKDHGTGNTIYF. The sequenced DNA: TGTGCCAGCAGCCCTAAGGACCACGGGACTGGAAACACCATATATTTT.